These 20 T cell receptor beta chains came from one sample sequenced in a study of blood T cell repertoires in COVID-19. Using immunoSEQ multiplex PCR, the repertoire was profiled, and TCRdb retains in-frame clones only, with some absent. The table includes over 100,000 clones, nearly 70% detected once. Input material: peripheral blood. Source of these receptors: an older woman with acute or convalescent COVID-19.

The chain joins TRBV4-3 to TRBJ2-5; TRBD2 matches at 13 bases. Germline V gene lookup returns CDR1 LGHNA and CDR2 YSLEER. Trimming took 1 base from V and 4 from J; bases not matched to a gene: 0. The CDR3 sequence is 15 residues long. The CDR3 loop reads CASSQGLAGGETQYF. CDR3 in DNA: TGCGCCAGCAGCCAAGGACTAGCGGGGGGAGAGACCCAGTACTTC.

CDR3 DNA: TGTGCCAGCAGTTTCCACCGGGAATCTAACACCGGGGAGCTGTTTTTT. It codes for CASSFHRESNTGELFF. The chain combines TRBV6-6 with TRBJ2-2; the D gene is possibly TRBD2 (5 bases). The germline CDR1 and CDR2 sequences are MNHNY and SVGAGI (reference sequence). This CDR3 region has 16 residues. Trimming left V 4 bases short and J 2 bases short, with 14 bases between.

The chain combines TRBV9 with TRBJ2-1; 12 bases fit TRBD2. Germline trimming cut 4 bases from V and 3 bases from J; bases unmatched to any gene: 5. Looked up from germline, CDR1 is SGDLS and CDR2 is YYNGEE. The CDR3 contains 16 residues. The CDR3 sequence is CASSRRLAGDYNEQFF. Here the CDR3 DNA reads TGTGCCAGCAGCCGAAGACTAGCGGGGGACTACAATGAGCAGTTCTTC.

The gene calls are TRBV5-5 and TRBJ1-6; perhaps TRBD1 as D (6 bases). The CDR3 is 17 amino acids. V shed 2 bases and J shed 0 bases, with 12 bases lying between them. CDR1 and CDR2 (germline): SGHKS, YYEKEE (reference sequence). CDR3 residues: CASSLDRRNSYNSPLHF. The CDR3 DNA follows: TGTGCCAGCAGCTTAGACAGGCGCAACTCCTATAATTCACCCCTCCACTTT.

This clone occurred a few times. The V and J genes are TRBV5-6 and TRBJ1-3; D is uncertain. V lost 1 base and J 1 base, leaving 9 bases between the germline ends. CDR3 length: 15 amino acids. From germline, CDR1 is SGHDT and CDR2 YYEEEE. CDR3 in amino acids: CASSLLGVSGNTIYF. The DNA of the CDR3 is TGTGCCAGCAGCTTGCTCGGGGTATCTGGAAACACCATATATTTT. The whole variable domain, remainder taken from reference TRBV5-6 and TRBJ1-3, is DAGVTQSPTHLIKTRGQQVTLRCSPKSGHDTVSWYQQALGQGPQFIFQYYEEEERQRGNFPDRFSGHQFPNYSSELNVNALLLGDSALYLCASSLLGVSGNTIYFGEGSWLTVV.

The gene calls are TRBV15 and TRBJ2-1; D may be TRBD1 (5 bases). V was shortened by 0 bases and J by 6 bases, with 12 bases between the two germline ends. The CDR3 loop spans 15 amino acids. Germline assignment: CDR1 LNHNV and CDR2 YYDKDF (reference sequence). The CDR3 DNA reads TGTGCCACCAGCAGAGATTTAGGGGTGAGCAATGAGCAGTTCTTC. This encodes CATSRDLGVSNEQFF.

This chain connects TRBV7-2 to TRBJ1-3, with D uncertain. CDR1 and CDR2 from the germline V gene are SGHTA and FQGNSA. The CDR3 consists of 13 residues. V dropped 6 bases and J dropped 8 bases, with 14 bases sitting between them. The CDR3: CASRPAEVDTIYF. CDR3 DNA sequence: TGTGCCAGCAGACCCGCGGAGGTCGACACCATATATTTT.

This clone has a single count. The J gene is TRBJ1-5, the V gene TRBV4-1; no firm D call. V lost 1 base and J 1 base, leaving 8 bases between the germline ends. CDR3 size: 15 residues. Per germline, CDR1 MGHRA and CDR2 YSYEKL. Here the CDR3 reads CASSQVIQSNQPQHF. Here the CDR3 DNA reads TGCGCCAGCAGCCAAGTAATTCAGAGCAATCAGCCCCAGCATTTT.

The rearrangement links TRBV18 to TRBJ2-7; 11 bases are a match to TRBD1. V trimming: 2 bases; J trimming: 6 bases; junction bases outside the gene matches: 9. Looked up from germline, CDR1 is KGHSH and CDR2 is LQKENI. The CDR3 is 16 amino acids. DNA for the CDR3: TGTGCCAGCTCACCAACGAGTCGGACAGGGGGCGGCGAGCAGTACTTC. This codes for CASSPTSRTGGGEQYF.

This clone was picked up a small number of times. This chain links TRBV5-4 with TRBJ1-1, with D tentatively TRBD1 (6 bases). The V and J ends lost 3 bases and 0 bases respectively, with 9 bases between them. The germline V gene encodes CDR1 SGHNT and CDR2 YYREEE (reference sequence). This CDR3 contains 14 residues. The CDR3 DNA follows: TGTGCCAGCAGCTCGGGACACCTGAACACTGAAGCTTTCTTT. Translating gives CASSSGHLNTEAFF.

The chain employs TRBV6-5 and TRBJ2-5, with D possibly TRBD2 on 6 matching bases. V shed 6 bases and J shed 7 bases, with 9 bases lying between them. This CDR3 spans 11 amino acids. The V gene's germline CDR1 is MNHEY and CDR2 SVGAGI. CDR3 sequence: CASRDGGTQYF. In nucleotides, the CDR3 is TGTGCCAGCAGGGACGGGGGGACCCAGTACTTC.

In its sample, this clone is medium-sized. The chain links TRBV4-1 to TRBJ1-6; tentatively, D is TRBD1 (6 bases). The germline V gene has CDR1 MGHRA and CDR2 YSYEKL. V lost 1 base to trimming and J lost 9 bases, with 13 bases between them. The CDR3 length is 15 residues. The CDR3 reads CASSQVRQDGSPLHF. CDR3 bases: TGCGCCAGCAGCCAAGTTCGACAGGACGGTTCACCCCTCCACTTT.

This clone has a single count. The J gene is TRBJ1-2, the V gene TRBV28; D is unclear. The CDR3 sequence is 15 residues long. Trimming removed 5 bases at V and 4 bases at J, with 17 bases between. Germline V CDR1 and CDR2: MDHEN, SYDVKM. The DNA of the CDR3 is TGTGCCAGCAGTCCGCCCGCCAGATCCTTCTATGGCTACACCTTC. Amino acid sequence: CASSPPARSFYGYTF.

The rearrangement links TRBV9 to TRBJ1-2; D is possibly TRBD1 (5 bases). The CDR3 loop spans 15 amino acids. V lost 4 bases to trimming and J lost 0 bases, with 13 bases between them. The germline CDR1 and CDR2 sequences are SGDLS and YYNGEE. The chain's CDR3 is CASSPTGGANYGYTF. The DNA for the CDR3 is TGTGCCAGCAGCCCGACCGGGGGAGCTAACTATGGCTACACCTTC.

The genes are TRBV19 and TRBJ2-5; 9 positions match TRBD2. V trimming: 7 bases; J trimming: 5 bases; junction bases outside the gene matches: 5. Germline lookup yields CDR1 LNHDA and CDR2 SQIVND (reference sequence). The length of the CDR3 is 13 residues. The CDR3 reads CASTPAGGETQYF. The CDR3, as DNA: TGTGCCAGTACCCCCGCGGGGGGGGAGACCCAGTACTTC.

The V and J genes are TRBV6-5 and TRBJ2-7; D is possibly TRBD1 (5 bases). This CDR3 comprises 15 residues. With 10 bases removed from V and 2 bases from J, the gap between germline ends came to 21 bases. Germline assignment: CDR1 MNHEY and CDR2 SVGAGI. CDR3: CATRPGRVGTYEQYF. The CDR3 DNA is TGTGCCACCCGGCCGGGCAGGGTAGGTACCTACGAGCAGTACTTC.

Of note for this clone: Different DNA sequences within this sample yield the same CDR3. This chain uses TRBV18 with TRBJ2-7, with 10 bases that match TRBD1. CDR3 length: 14 amino acids. The V and J ends lost 3 bases and 1 base, in that order; junction bases with no gene match: 0. The V gene's germline CDR1 is KGHSH and CDR2 LQKENI. CDR3 coding DNA: TGTGCCAGCTCACCGGGACAGGGGTCCTACGAGCAGTACTTC. This translates into CASSPGQGSYEQYF.

The V gene is TRBV27, the J gene TRBJ1-2; tentative D call: TRBD1 (5 bases). CDR3 size: 15 residues. Germline loops: CDR1 MNHEY, CDR2 SMNVEV (reference sequence). Trimming stripped 2 bases from V and 5 bases from J, with 15 bases between. The CDR3 nucleotides are TGTGCCAGCAGTTTAACGCAGGGTGGGGCATATGGCTACACCTTC. Translated, it gives CASSLTQGGAYGYTF.

This clone came up a few times. The chain couples TRBV29-1 to TRBJ2-2, with D perhaps matching TRBD1 (6 bases). Germline V gene sequence: CDR1 SQVTM, CDR2 ANQGSEA. Trimming removed 3 bases from V and 5 bases from J, with 13 bases in between. CDR3 length: 14 residues. DNA for the CDR3: TGCAGCGTTGACCGCCCCGGACAGACCGGGGAGCTGTTTTTT. Amino acid sequence: CSVDRPGQTGELFF.

The V and J genes are TRBV6-1 and TRBJ1-3; unclear D gene. This CDR3 region has 14 residues. Germline loops: CDR1 MNHNS, CDR2 SASEGT. Between the trimmed V and J ends, which lost 2 bases and 2 bases, there was a span of 7 bases. In nucleotides, the CDR3 is TGTGCCAGCAGTGAACTGGGCACTGGAAACACCATATATTTT. This sequence encodes CASSELGTGNTIYF.